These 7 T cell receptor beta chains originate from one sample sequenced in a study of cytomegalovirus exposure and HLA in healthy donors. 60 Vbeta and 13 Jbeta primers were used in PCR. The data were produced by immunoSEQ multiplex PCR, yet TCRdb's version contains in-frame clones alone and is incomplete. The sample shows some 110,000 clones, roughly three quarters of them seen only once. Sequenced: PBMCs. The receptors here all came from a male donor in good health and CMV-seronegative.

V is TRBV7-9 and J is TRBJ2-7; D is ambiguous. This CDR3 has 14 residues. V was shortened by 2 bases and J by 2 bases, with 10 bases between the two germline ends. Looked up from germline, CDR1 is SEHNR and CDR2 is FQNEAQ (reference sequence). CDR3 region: CASSLLGAPYEQYF. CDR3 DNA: TGTGCCAGCAGCTTACTTGGAGCTCCCTACGAGCAGTACTTC.

CDR3 sequence (DNA): TGTGCCAGCAGTCACGCGGTGAACACCGGGGAGCTGTTTTTT. It yields the protein CASSHAVNTGELFF. This chain connects TRBV6-5 to TRBJ2-2; D not resolved. The V and J ends lost 5 bases and 1 base respectively, with 8 bases between them. Germline CDR1 MNHEY, CDR2 SVGAGI. The CDR3 loop spans 14 amino acids.

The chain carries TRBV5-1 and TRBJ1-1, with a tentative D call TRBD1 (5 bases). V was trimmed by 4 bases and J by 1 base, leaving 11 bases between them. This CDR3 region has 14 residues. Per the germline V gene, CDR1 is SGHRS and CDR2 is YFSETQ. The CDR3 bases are TGCGCCAGCAGCCAGGGTACAGGGAACACTGAAGCTTTCTTT. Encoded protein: CASSQGTGNTEAFF.

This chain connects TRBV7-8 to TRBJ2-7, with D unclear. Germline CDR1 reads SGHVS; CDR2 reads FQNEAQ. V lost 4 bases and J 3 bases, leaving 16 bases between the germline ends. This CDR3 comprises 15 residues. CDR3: CASSSQRSLFYEQYF. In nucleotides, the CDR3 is TGTGCCAGCAGCTCCCAACGGAGTCTTTTCTACGAGCAGTACTTC. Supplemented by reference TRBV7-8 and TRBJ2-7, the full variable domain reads GAGVSQSPRYKVAKRGQDVALRCDPISGHVSLFWYQQALGQGPEFLTYFQNEAQLDKSGLPSDRFFAERPEGSVSTLKIQRTQQEDSAVYLCASSSQRSLFYEQYFGPGTRLTVT.

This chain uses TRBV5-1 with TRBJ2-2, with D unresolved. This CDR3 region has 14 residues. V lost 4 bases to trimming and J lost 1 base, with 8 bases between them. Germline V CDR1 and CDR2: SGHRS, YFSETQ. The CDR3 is CASSTVQNTGELFF. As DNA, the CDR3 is TGCGCCAGCAGCACTGTGCAGAACACCGGGGAGCTGTTTTTT. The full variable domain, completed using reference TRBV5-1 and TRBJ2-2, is KAGVTQTPRYLIKTRGQQVTLSCSPISGHRSVSWYQQTPGQGLQFLFEYFSETQRNKGNFPGRFSGRQFSNSRSEMNVSTLELGDSALYLCASSTVQNTGELFFGEGSRLTVL.

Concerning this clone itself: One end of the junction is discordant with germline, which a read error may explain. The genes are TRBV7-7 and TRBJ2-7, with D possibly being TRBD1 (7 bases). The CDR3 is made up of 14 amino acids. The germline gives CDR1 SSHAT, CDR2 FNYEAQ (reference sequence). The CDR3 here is CASSSSPQGGDQYF. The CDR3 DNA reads TGTGCTAGCAGCTCCAGTCCCCAGGGGGGCGATCAGTACTTC.

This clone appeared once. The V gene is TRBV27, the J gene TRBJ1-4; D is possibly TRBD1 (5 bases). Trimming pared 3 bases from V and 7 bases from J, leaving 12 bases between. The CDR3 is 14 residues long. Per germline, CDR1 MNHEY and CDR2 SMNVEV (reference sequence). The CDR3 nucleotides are TGTGCCAGCAGTTTGTATGGGGCAGGTGAAAAACTGTTTTTT. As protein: CASSLYGAGEKLFF.